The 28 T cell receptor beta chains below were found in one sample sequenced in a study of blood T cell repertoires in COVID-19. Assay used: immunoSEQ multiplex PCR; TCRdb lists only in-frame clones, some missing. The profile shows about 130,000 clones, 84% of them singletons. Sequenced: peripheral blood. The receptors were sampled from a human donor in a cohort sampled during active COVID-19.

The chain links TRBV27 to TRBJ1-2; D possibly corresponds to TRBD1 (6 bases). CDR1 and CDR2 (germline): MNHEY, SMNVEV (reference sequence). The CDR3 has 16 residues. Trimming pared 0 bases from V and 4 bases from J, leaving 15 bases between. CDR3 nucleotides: TGTGCCAGCAGTTTATCCACAAACCCAGGGGTCTATGGCTACACCTTC. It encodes CASSLSTNPGVYGYTF.

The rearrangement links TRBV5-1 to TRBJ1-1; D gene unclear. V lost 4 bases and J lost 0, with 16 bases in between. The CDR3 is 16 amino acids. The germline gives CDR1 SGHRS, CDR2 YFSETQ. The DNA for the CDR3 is TGCGCCAGCAGCCACATGGAGGTGTCACTGAACACTGAAGCTTTCTTT. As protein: CASSHMEVSLNTEAFF.

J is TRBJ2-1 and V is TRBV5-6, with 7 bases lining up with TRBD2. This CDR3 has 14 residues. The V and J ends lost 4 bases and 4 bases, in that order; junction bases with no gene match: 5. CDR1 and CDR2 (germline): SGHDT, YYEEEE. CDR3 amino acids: CASSRTRRYNEQFF. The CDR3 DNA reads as TGTGCCAGCAGCCGGACTAGGAGGTACAATGAGCAGTTCTTC.

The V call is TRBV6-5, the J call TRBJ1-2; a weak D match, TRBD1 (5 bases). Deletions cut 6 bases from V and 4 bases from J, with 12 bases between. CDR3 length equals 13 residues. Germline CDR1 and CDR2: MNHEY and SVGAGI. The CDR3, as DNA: TGTGCCAGCAGCCGAATCGGGGGCTATGGCTACACCTTC. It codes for CASSRIGGYGYTF.

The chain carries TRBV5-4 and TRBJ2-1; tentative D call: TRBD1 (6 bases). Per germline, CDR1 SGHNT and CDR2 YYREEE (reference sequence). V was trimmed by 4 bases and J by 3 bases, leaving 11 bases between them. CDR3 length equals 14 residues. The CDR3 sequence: CASSDGTLYNEQFF. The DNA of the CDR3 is TGTGCCAGCAGCGACGGGACACTCTACAATGAGCAGTTCTTC.

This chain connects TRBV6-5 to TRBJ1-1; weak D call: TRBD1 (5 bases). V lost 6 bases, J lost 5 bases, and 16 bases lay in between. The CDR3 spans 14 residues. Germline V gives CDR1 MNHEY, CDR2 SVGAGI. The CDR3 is CASRPGTWVTEAFF. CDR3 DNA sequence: TGTGCCAGCAGACCCGGGACTTGGGTAACTGAAGCTTTCTTT.

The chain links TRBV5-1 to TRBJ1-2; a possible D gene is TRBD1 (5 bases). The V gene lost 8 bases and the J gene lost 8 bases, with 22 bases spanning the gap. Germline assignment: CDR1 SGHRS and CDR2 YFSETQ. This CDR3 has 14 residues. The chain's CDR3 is CASRDTGTAGGYTF. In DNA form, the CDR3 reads TGCGCCAGTCGGGATACCGGGACCGCGGGGGGCTACACCTTC.

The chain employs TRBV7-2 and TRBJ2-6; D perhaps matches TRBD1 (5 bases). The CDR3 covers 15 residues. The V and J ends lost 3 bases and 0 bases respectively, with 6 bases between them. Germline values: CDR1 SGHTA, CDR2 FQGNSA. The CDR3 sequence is CASSFRGSGANVLTF. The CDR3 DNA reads TGTGCCAGCAGCTTTAGGGGCTCTGGGGCCAACGTCCTGACTTTC.

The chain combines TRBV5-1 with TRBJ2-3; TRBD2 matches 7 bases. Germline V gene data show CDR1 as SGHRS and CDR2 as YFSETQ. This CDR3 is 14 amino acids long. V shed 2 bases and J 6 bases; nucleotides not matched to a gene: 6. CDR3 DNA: TGCGCCAGCAGCTTCCGGGACGGGAGGGATACGCAGTATTTT. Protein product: CASSFRDGRDTQYF.

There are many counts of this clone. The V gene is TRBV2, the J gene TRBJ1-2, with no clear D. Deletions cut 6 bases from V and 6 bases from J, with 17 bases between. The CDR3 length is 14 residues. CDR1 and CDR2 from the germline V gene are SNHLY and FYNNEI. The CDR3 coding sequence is TGTGCCAGCAGGCCCCCGTTGACACCGGATGGCTACACCTTC. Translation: CASRPPLTPDGYTF.

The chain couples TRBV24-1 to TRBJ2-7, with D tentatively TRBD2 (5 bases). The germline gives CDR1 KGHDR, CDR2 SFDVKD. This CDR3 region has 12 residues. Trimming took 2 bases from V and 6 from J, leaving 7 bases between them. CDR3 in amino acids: CATSDSLGEQYF. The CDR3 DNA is TGTGCCACCAGTGATTCACTAGGCGAGCAGTACTTC.

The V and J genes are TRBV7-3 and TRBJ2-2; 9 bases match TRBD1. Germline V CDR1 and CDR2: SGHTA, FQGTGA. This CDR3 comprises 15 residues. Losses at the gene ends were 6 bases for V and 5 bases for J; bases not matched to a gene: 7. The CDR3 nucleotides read TGTGCCAGCAGTCCGGACAGGGGAGGGACCGGGGAGCTGTTTTTT. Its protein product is CASSPDRGGTGELFF.

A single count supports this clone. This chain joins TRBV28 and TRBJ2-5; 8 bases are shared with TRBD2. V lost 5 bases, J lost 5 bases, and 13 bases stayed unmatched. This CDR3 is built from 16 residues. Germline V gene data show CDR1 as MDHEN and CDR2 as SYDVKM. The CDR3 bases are TGTGCCAGCAGTGATACCTATCGGGGGGGCCGGGAGACCCAGTACTTC. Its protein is CASSDTYRGGRETQYF.

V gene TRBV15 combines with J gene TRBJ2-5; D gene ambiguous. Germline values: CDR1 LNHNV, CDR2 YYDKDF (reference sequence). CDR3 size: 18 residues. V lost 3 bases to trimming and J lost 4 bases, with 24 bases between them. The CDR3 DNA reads TGTGCCACCAGCAGGAGGCCGTCACCTAAGGAAGATTCAGAGACCCAGTACTTC. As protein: CATSRRPSPKEDSETQYF.

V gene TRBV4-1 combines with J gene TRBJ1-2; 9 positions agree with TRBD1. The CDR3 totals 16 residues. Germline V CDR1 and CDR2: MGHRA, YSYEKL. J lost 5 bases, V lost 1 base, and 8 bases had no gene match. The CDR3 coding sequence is TGCGCCAGCAGCCAAGGACAGGGGGGATTCGGGTATGGCTACACCTTC. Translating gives CASSQGQGGFGYGYTF.

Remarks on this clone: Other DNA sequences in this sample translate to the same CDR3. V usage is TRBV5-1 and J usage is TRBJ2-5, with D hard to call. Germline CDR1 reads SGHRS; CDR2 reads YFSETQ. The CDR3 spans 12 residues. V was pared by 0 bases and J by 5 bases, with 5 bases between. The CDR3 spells CASSLGAETQYF. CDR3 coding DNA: TGCGCCAGCAGCTTGGGGGCGGAGACCCAGTACTTC.

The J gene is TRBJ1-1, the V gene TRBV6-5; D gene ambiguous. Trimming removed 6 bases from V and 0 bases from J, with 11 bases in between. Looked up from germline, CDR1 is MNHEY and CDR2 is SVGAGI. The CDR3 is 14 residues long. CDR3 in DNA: TGTGCCAGCAGCATTGGCGGTTTGAACACTGAAGCTTTCTTT. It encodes CASSIGGLNTEAFF.

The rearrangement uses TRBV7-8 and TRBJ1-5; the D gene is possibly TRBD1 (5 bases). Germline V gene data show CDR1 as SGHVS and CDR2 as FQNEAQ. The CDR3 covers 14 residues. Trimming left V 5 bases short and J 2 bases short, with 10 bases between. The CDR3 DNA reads TGTGCCAGCAGCCGAGACAGTGGCAATCAGCCCCAGCATTTT. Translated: CASSRDSGNQPQHF. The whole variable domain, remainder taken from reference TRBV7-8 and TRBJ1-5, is GAGVSQSPRYKVAKRGQDVALRCDPISGHVSLFWYQQALGQGPEFLTYFQNEAQLDKSGLPSDRFFAERPEGSVSTLKIQRTQQEDSAVYLCASSRDSGNQPQHFGDGTRLSIL.

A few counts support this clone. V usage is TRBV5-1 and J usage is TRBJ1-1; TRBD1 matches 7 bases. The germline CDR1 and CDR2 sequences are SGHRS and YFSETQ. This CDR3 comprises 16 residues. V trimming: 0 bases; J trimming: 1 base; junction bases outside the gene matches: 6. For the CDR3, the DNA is TGCGCCAGCAGCTTGGGACAGGGAAAGGGGAACACTGAAGCTTTCTTT. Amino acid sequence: CASSLGQGKGNTEAFF.

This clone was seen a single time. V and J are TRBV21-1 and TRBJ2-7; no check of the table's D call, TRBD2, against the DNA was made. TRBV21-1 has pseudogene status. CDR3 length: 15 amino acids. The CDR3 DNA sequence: TGTGCCAGCAGCAAAGTTTACGTTAGCTCCTACGAGCAGTACTTC. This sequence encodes CASSKVYVSSYEQYF.

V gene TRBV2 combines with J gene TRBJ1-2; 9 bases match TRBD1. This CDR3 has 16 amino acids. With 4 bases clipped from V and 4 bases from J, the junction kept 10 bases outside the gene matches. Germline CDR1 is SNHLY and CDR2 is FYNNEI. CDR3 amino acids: CASSGRQGDRVYGYTF. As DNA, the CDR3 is TGTGCCAGCAGTGGGAGACAGGGGGACAGGGTCTATGGCTACACCTTC.

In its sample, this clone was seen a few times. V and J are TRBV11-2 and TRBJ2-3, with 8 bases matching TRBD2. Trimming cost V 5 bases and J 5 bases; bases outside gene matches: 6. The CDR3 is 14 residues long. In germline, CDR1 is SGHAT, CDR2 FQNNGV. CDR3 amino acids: CASSRGGLRDTQYF. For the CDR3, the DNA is TGTGCCAGCAGCCGGGGGGGCCTACGAGATACGCAGTATTTT.

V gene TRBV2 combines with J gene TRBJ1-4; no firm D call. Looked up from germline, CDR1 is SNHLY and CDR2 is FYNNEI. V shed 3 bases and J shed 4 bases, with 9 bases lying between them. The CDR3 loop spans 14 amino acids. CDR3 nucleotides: TGTGCCAGCAGTGATTCGGGAGTTAATGAAAAACTGTTTTTT. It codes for CASSDSGVNEKLFF.

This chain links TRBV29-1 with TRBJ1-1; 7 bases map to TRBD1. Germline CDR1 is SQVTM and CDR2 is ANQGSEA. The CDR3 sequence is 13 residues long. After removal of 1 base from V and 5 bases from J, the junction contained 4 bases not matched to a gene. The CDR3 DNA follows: TGCAGCGTTGAAGTCAGGGGGGAAACTGAAGCTTTCTTT. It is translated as CSVEVRGETEAFF.

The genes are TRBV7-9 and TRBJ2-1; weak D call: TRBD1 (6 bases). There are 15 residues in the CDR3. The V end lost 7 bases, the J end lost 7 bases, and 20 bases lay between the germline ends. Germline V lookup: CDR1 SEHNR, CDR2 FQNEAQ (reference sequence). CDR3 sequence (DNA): TGTGCCAGCACTCCGAGGGTTGGGGGCAGGAATGAGCAGTTCTTC. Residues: CASTPRVGGRNEQFF.

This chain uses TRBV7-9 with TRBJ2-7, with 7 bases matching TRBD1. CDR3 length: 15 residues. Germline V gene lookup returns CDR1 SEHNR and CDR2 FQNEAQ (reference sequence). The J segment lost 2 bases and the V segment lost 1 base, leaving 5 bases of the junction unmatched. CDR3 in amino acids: CASSLVQGSAYEQYF. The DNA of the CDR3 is TGTGCCAGCAGCTTAGTACAGGGGTCCGCCTACGAGCAGTACTTC.

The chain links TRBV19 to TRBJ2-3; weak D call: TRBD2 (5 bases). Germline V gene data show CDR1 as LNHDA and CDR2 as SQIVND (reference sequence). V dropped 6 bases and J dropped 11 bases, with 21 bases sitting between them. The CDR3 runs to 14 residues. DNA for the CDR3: TGTGCCAGTAGCCACGGTTTTGTGGGAGCGGAGCAGTATTTT. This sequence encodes CASSHGFVGAEQYF.

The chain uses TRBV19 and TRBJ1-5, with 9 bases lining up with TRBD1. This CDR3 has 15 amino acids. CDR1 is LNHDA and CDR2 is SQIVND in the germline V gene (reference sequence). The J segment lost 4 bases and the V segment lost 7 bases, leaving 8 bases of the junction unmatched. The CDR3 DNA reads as TGTGCCAGTACCGGGACAGGGTCCGGGAATCAGCCCCAGCATTTT. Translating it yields CASTGTGSGNQPQHF. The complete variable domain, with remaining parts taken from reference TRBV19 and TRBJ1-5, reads DGGITQSPKYLFRKEGQNVTLSCEQNLNHDAMYWYRQDPGQGLRLIYYSQIVNDFQKGDIAEGYSVSREKKESFPLTVTSAQKNPTAFYLCASTGTGSGNQPQHFGDGTRLSIL.